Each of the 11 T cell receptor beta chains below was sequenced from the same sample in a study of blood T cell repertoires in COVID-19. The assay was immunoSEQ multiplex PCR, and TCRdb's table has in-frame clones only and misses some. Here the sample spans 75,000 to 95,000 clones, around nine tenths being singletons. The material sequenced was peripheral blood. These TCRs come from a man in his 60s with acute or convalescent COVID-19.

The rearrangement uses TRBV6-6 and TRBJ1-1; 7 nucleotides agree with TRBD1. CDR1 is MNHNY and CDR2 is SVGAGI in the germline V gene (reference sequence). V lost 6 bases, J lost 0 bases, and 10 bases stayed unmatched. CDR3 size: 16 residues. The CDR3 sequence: CASSWDSLRMNTEAFF. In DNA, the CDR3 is TGTGCCAGCAGCTGGGACAGTTTGAGGATGAACACTGAAGCTTTCTTT.

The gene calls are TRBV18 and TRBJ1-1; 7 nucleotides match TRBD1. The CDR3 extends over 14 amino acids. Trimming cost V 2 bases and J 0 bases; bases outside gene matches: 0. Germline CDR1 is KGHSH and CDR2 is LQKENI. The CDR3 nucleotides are TGTGCCAGCTCACCAAGGGGGCTGAACACTGAAGCTTTCTTT. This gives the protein CASSPRGLNTEAFF.

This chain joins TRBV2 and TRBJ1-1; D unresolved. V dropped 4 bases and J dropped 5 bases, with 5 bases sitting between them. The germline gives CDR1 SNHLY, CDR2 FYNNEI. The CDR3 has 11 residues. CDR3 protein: CASSGGTEAFF. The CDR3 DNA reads TGTGCCAGCAGTGGAGGGACTGAAGCTTTCTTT.

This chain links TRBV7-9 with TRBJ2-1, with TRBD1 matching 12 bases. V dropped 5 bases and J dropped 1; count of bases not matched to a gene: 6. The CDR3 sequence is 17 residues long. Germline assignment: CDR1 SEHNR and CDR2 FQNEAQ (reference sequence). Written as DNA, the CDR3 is TGTGCCAGCAGCCTCCCGGGACAGGGGGCATCCTACAATGAGCAGTTCTTC. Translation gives CASSLPGQGASYNEQFF.

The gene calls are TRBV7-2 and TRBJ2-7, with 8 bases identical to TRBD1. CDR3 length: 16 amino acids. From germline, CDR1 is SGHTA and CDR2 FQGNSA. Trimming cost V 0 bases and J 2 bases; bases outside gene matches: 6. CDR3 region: CASSLARTGTPYEQYF. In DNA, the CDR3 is TGTGCCAGCAGCTTAGCAAGGACAGGGACCCCCTACGAGCAGTACTTC.

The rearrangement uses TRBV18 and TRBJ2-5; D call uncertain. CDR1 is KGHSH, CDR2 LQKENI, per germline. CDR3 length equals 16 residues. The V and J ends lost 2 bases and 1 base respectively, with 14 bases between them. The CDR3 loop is CASSPVITASQETQYF. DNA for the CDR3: TGTGCCAGCTCACCAGTTATTACAGCCAGCCAAGAGACCCAGTACTTC.

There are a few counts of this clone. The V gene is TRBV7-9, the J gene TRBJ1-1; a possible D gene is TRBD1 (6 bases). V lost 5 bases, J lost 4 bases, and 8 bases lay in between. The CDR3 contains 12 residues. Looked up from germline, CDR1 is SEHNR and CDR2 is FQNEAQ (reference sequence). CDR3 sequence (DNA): TGTGCCAGCAGCCAAGGGGGCACTGAAGCTTTCTTT. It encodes CASSQGGTEAFF.

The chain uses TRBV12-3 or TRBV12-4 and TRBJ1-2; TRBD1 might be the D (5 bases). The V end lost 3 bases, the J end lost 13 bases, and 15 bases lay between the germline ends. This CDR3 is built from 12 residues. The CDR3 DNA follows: TGTGCCAGCAGTTTCCCAGGGTCCGCCTTCACCTTC. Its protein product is CASSFPGSAFTF.

CDR3 sequence (DNA): TGTGCCAGCAGTGGGGCGCTGAACACTGAAGCTTTCTTT. Its protein product is CASSGALNTEAFF. The rearrangement joins TRBV2 to TRBJ1-1, with D uncertain. The CDR3 consists of 13 residues. The V gene's germline CDR1 is SNHLY and CDR2 FYNNEI. V dropped 4 bases and J dropped 0 bases, with 6 bases sitting between them.

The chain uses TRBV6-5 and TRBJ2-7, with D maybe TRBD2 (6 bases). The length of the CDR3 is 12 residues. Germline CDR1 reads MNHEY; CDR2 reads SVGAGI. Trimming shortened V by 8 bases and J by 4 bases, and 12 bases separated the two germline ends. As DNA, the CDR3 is TGTGCCAGCCGGGCAGGGACTTACGAGCAGTACTTC. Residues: CASRAGTYEQYF.

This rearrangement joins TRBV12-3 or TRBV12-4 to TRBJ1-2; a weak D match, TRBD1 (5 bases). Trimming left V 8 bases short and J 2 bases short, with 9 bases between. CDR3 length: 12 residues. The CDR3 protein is CASGAANYGYTF. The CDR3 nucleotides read TGTGCCAGCGGGGCAGCGAACTATGGCTACACCTTC.